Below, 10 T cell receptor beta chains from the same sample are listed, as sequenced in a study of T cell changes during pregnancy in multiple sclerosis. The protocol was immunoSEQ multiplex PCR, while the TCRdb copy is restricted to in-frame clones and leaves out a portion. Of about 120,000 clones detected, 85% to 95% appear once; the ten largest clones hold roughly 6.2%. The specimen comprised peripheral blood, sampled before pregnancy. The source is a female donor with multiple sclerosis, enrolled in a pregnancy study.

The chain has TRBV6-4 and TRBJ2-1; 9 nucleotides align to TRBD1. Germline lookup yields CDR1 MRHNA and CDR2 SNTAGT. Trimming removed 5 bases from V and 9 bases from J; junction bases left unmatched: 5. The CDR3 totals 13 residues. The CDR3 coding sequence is TGTGCCAGCAGTCGGACAGGGGATGGTGAGCAGTTCTTC. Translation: CASSRTGDGEQFF.

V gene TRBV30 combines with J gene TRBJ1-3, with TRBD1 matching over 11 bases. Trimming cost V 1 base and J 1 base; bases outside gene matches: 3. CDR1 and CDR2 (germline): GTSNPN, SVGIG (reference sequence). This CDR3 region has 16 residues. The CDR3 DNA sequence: TGTGCCTGGAGTGCCGGACAGGGGGCATCTGGAAACACCATATATTTT. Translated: CAWSAGQGASGNTIYF.

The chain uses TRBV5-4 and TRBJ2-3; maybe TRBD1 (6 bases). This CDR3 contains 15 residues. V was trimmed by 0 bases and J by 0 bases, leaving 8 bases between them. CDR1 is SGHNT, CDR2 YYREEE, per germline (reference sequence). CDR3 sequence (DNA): TGTGCCAGCAGCTTGGGTGGGGGCAGCACAGATACGCAGTATTTT. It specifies CASSLGGGSTDTQYF.

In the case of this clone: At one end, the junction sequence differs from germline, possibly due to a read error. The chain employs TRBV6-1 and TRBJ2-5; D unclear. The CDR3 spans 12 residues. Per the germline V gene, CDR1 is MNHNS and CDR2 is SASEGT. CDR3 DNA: TGTGCCAGCAGTGTGGTTACACAAACCCCGTACTTC. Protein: CASSVVTQTPYF.

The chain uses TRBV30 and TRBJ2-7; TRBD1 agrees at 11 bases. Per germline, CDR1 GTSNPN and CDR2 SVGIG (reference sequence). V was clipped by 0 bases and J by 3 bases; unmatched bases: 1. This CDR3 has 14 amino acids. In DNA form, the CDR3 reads TGTGCCTGGAGTGTAGGGACAGGGGGCTACGAGCAGTACTTC. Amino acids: CAWSVGTGGYEQYF.

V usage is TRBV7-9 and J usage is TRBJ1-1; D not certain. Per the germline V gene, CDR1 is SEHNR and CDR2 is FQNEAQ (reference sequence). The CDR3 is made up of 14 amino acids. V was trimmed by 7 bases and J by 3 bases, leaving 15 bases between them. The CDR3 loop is CASISPARDTEAFF. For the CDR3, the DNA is TGTGCCAGCATCTCCCCCGCCCGGGACACTGAAGCTTTCTTT.

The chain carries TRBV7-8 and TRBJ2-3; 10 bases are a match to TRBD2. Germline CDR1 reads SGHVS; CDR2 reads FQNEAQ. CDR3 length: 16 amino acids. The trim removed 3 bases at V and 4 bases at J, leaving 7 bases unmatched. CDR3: CASSFASGRRADTQYF. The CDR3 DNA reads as TGTGCCAGCAGCTTCGCTAGCGGGAGACGGGCAGATACGCAGTATTTT.

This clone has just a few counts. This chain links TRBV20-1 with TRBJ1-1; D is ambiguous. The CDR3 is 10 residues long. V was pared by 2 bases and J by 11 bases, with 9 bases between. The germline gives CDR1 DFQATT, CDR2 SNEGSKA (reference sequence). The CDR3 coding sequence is TGCAGTGCTAGATCGGGTTTGGCTTTCTTT. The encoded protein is CSARSGLAFF.

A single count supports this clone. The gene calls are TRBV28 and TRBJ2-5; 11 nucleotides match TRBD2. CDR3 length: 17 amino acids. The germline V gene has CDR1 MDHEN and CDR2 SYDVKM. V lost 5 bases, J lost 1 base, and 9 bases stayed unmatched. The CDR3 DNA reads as TGTGCCAGCAGTCTCCTAGCGGGAGGAAATCTCCAAGAGACCCAGTACTTC. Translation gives CASSLLAGGNLQETQYF.

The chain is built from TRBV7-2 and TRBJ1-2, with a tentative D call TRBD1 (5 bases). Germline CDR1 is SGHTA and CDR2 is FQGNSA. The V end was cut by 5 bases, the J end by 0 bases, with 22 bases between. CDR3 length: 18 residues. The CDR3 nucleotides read TGTGCCAGCAGCCCCGTTATAGGCTTTGAGACAGCTAACTATGGCTACACCTTC. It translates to CASSPVIGFETANYGYTF.